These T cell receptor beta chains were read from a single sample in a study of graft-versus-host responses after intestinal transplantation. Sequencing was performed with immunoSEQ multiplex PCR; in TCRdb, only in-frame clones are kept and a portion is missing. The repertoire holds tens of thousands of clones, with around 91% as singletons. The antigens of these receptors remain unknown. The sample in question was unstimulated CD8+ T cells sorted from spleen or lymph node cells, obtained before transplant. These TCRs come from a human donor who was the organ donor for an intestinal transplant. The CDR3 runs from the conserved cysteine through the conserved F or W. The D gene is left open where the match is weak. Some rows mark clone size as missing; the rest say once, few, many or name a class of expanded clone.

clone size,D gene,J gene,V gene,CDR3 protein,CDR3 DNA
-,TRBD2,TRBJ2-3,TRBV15,CGTGIAGGQEPPYTDTQYF,TGTGGCACTGGAATAGCGGGGGGCCAGGAGCCTCCGTACACAGATACGCAGTATTTT
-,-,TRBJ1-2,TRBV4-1,CASSQGQMDYGYTF,TGCGCCAGCAGCCAAGGACAGATGGACTATGGCTACACCTTC
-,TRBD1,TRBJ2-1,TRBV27,CASTPVLDRALGDEQFF,TGTGCCAGCACCCCGGTTCTAGACAGGGCCCTGGGCGATGAGCAGTTCTTC
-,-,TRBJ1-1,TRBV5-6,CASSPGGNTEAFF,TGTGCCAGCAGCCCGGGGGGGAACACTGAAGCTTTCTTT
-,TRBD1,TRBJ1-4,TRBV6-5,CATSGGGEKLFF,TGTGCCACCTCAGGGGGAGGAGAAAAACTGTTTTTT
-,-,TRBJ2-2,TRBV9,CASSVSGETGELFF,TGTGCCAGCAGCGTATCGGGGGAAACCGGGGAGCTGTTTTTT
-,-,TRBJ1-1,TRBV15,CATSRVGSGTEAFF,TGTGCCACCAGCAGAGTTGGGTCGGGCACTGAAGCTTTCTTT
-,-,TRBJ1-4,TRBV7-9,CASSLARGGATNEKLFF,TGTGCCAGCAGCTTAGCCCGAGGGGGGGCGACTAATGAAAAACTGTTTTTT
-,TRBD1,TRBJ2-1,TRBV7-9,CASSLGQEYNEQFF,TGTGCCAGCAGCTTGGGACAGGAGTACAATGAGCAGTTCTTC
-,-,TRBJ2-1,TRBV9,CASTSGLYNEQFF,TGTGCCAGCACCAGCGGGCTTTACAATGAGCAGTTCTTC
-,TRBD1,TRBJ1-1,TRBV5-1,CASSLANRGEGYTEAFF,TGCGCCAGCAGCTTGGCCAACAGGGGTGAAGGGTACACTGAAGCTTTCTTT
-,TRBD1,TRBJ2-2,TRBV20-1,CSAFRQGRPFF,TGCAGTGCTTTCCGACAGGGACGGCCGTTTTTT
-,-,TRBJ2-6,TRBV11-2,CASSSIGVPGANVPTF,TGTGCCAGCAGCTCGATCGGCGTCCCTGGGGCCAACGTCCCGACTTTC
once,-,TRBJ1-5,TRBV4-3,CASSQARGQPQHF,TGCGCCAGCAGCCAAGCCAGGGGTCAGCCCCAGCATTTT
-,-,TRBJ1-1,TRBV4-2,CASSLWSNTEAFF,TGTGCCAGCAGCCTTTGGAGTAACACTGAAGCTTTCTTT
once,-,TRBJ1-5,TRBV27,CASSWTVVQPQHF,TGTGCCAGCAGTTGGACAGTAGTTCAGCCCCAGCATTTT
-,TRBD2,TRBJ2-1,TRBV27,CASSRVAGNYNEQFF,TGTGCCAGCAGTCGGGTAGCGGGGAACTACAATGAGCAGTTCTTC
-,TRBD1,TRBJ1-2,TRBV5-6,CASSWDRGPYGYTF,TGTGCCAGCAGCTGGGACAGGGGCCCCTATGGCTACACCTTC
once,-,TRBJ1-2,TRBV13,CASSLGGALHYGYTF,TGTGCCAGCAGCTTAGGGGGGGCATTGCACTATGGCTACACCTTC
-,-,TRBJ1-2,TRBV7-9,CASSFRKGAGVYGYTF,TGTGCCAGCAGCTTTAGAAAAGGAGCAGGGGTCTATGGCTACACCTTC
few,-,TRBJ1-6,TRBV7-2,CASSFATGNNSPLHF,TGTGCCAGCAGCTTTGCGACTGGAAATAATTCACCCCTCCACTTT
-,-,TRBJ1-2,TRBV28,CASSLKENYGYTF,TGTGCCAGCAGTTTAAAAGAGAACTATGGCTACACCTTC
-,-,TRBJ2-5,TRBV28,CASSLSTQETQYF,TGTGCCAGCAGTTTATCGACACAAGAGACCCAGTACTTC
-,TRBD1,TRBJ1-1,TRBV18,CASSPDRGAEAFF,TGTGCCAGCTCCCCCGACAGGGGCGCTGAAGCTTTCTTT
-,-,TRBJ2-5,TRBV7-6,CASSFAGLRDPQETQYF,TGTGCCAGCAGCTTTGCGGGGTTGCGAGATCCCCAAGAGACCCAGTACTTC
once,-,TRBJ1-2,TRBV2,CASSERLVYYGYTF,TGTGCCAGCAGTGAACGACTGGTGTACTATGGCTACACCTTC
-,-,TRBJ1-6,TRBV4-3,CASSQDSLQSYNSPLHF,TGCGCCAGCAGCCAAGATTCGCTCCAGTCCTATAATTCACCCCTCCACTTT
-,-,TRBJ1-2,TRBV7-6,CASSLEGYGYTF,TGTGCCAGCAGCTTAGAGGGGTATGGCTACACCTTC
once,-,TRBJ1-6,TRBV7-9,CASSLRSRSPLHF,TGTGCCAGCAGCTTGAGGTCAAGGTCACCCCTCCACTTT
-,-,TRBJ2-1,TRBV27,CASSLIAGPYNEQFF,TGTGCCAGCAGTTTAATTGCTGGGCCCTACAATGAGCAGTTCTTC
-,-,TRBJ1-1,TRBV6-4,CASSDVGGSTEAFF,TGTGCCAGCAGTGACGTCGGGGGAAGTACTGAAGCTTTCTTT
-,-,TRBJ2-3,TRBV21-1,CASSTDRDTDTQYF,TGTGCCAGCAGCACGGACAGGGACACAGATACGCAGTATTTT
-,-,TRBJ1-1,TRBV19,CASSIAALGAMNTEAFF,TGTGCCAGTAGTATAGCCGCCCTGGGGGCCATGAACACTGAAGCTTTCTTT
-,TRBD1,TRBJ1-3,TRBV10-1,CASSDGFRQGSSGNTIYF,TGCGCCAGCAGTGACGGTTTTAGACAGGGGAGCTCTGGAAACACCATATATTTT
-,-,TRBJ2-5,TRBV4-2,CASSQTRWETQYF,TGTGCCAGCAGCCAAACTAGGTGGGAGACCCAGTACTTC
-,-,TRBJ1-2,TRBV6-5,CASSYLRGTGYTF,TGTGCCAGCAGTTACTTGCGCGGGACGGGCTACACCTTC
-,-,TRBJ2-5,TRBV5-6,CASSLLLAAQETQYF,TGTGCCAGCAGCCTGTTACTAGCTGCCCAAGAGACCCAGTACTTC
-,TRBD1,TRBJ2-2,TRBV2,CTSSEVWTGNAGELFF,TGTACCAGCAGTGAAGTGTGGACAGGGAATGCCGGGGAGCTGTTTTTT
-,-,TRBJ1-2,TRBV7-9,CASSLDSTGGYTF,TGTGCCAGCAGCCTCGACAGCACCGGTGGCTACACCTTC
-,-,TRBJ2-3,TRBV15,CATSRDTTGNTQYF,TGTGCCACCAGCAGAGATACCACCGGGAATACGCAGTATTTT
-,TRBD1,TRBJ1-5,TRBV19,CASSIKGQQPQHF,TGTGCCAGTAGTATAAAGGGACAGCAGCCCCAGCATTTT
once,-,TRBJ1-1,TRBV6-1,CASSEDPGRESTEAFF,TGTGCCAGCAGTGAAGATCCAGGCCGGGAGAGCACTGAAGCTTTCTTT
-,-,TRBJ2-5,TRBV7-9,CASSRLGEETQYF,TGTGCCAGCAGCCGCCTTGGGGAGGAGACCCAGTACTTC
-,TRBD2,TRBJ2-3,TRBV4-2,CASSQEKARGGRGDTQYF,TGTGCCAGCAGCCAAGAAAAGGCTCGCGGGGGGCGCGGGGATACGCAGTATTTT
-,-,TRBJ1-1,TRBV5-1,CASTAGGLDTEAFF,TGCGCCAGCACCGCGGGAGGGTTGGACACTGAAGCTTTCTTT
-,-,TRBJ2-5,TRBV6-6,CASSIYRVGAETQYF,TGTGCCAGCAGCATCTACAGGGTTGGGGCAGAGACCCAGTACTTC
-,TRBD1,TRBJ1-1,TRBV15,CATSMRTGLNTEAFF,TGTGCCACCAGCATGAGGACAGGTTTGAACACTGAAGCTTTCTTT
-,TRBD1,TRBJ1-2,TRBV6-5,CASSLGTGGGYTF,TGTGCCAGCAGCCTTGGGACAGGCGGCGGCTACACCTTC
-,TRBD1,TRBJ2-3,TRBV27,CASSHTGTVGTDTQYF,TGTGCCAGCAGTCACACCGGGACAGTGGGCACAGATACGCAGTATTTT
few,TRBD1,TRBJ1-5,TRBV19,CATGQGNNQPQHF,TGTGCCACGGGACAGGGGAATAATCAGCCCCAGCATTTT
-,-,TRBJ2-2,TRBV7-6,CASSPTGTGELFF,TGTGCCAGCAGCCCTACGGGCACCGGGGAGCTGTTTTTT
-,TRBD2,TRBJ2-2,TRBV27,CASSLSPLFRLAGGNTGELFF,TGTGCCAGCAGTTTATCCCCCCTATTCCGACTAGCGGGGGGCAACACCGGGGAGCTGTTTTTT
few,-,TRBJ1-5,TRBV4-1,CASSQDRVNQPQHF,TGCGCCAGCAGCCAAGACAGGGTAAATCAGCCCCAGCATTTT